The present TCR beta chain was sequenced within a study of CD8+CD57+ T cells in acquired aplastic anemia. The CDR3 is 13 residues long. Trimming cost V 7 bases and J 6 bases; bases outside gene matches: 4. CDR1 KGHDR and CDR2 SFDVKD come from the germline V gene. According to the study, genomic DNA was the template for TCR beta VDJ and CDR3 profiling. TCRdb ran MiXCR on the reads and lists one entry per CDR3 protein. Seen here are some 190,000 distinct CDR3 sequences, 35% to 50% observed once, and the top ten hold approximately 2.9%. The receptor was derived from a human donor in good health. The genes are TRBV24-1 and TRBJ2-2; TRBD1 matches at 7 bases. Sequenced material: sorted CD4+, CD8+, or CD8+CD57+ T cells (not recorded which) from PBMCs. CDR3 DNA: TGTGCCACCAGGAATACAGGGGCCGGGGAGCTGTTTTTT. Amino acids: CATRNTGAGELFF.